This is a list of T cell receptor beta chains from one sample in a study of cytomegalovirus exposure and HLA in healthy donors. Clones were read by immunoSEQ multiplex PCR, and TCRdb kept only the in-frame ones, dropping some. The table records some 340,000 clones, 87% of them present only once. Sequencing input: PBMCs. All receptors come from a woman in her thirties in good health and CMV-seropositive. The CDR3 runs from the conserved cysteine through the conserved F or W. The D gene is left open where the match is weak. Expanded clones are given a class, and other clones once, few, many or no size at all.

clone size,D gene,V gene,J gene,CDR3 protein,CDR3 DNA
.,.,TRBV6-5,TRBJ2-1,CASAEGSSYNEQFF,TGTGCCAGCGCTGAGGGAAGCTCCTACAATGAGCAGTTCTTC
.,.,TRBV6-6,TRBJ1-2,CASFLGGGNYGYTF,TGTGCCAGCTTCCTAGGGGGGGGGAACTATGGCTACACCTTC
.,TRBD2,TRBV27,TRBJ2-3,CASSKGLAGGPGDTQYF,TGTGCCAGCAGCAAGGGACTAGCGGGGGGGCCTGGGGATACGCAGTATTTT
.,.,TRBV15,TRBJ2-6,CATSIPRFGQSGANVLTF,TGTGCCACCAGTATTCCTCGGTTTGGTCAGTCTGGGGCCAACGTCCTGACTTTC
.,.,TRBV9,TRBJ2-7,CASSVSGGLSYEQYF,TGTGCCAGCAGCGTTAGCGGAGGCCTCTCCTACGAGCAGTACTTC
.,.,TRBV9,TRBJ2-3,CASSVSRDGTPTDTQYF,TGTGCCAGCAGCGTATCCCGGGACGGGACGCCCACAGATACGCAGTATTTT
.,.,TRBV30,TRBJ2-5,CAWSTIRETQYF,TGTGCCTGGAGTACCATCCGGGAGACCCAGTACTTC
.,TRBD1,TRBV4-3,TRBJ2-7,CASSQVGQGPYEQYF,TGCGCCAGCAGCCAAGTGGGACAGGGGCCCTACGAGCAGTACTTC
.,.,TRBV6-6,TRBJ2-1,CASKGGQRSEQFF,TGTGCCAGCAAGGGGGGGCAGAGGAGTGAGCAGTTCTTC
.,.,TRBV28,TRBJ1-6,CASRPPPSSPLHF,TGTGCCAGCAGACCACCTCCTAGCTCACCCCTCCACTTT
few,.,TRBV30,TRBJ1-2,CAWSHDSYGYTF,TGTGCCTGGAGCCACGACAGCTATGGCTACACCTTC
.,TRBD1,TRBV4-3,TRBJ1-4,CASSPDRGKLFF,TGCGCCAGCAGCCCCGACAGGGGAAAACTGTTTTTT
.,.,TRBV27,TRBJ1-5,CASRRSGKGPNQPQHF,TGTGCCAGCAGAAGGTCCGGGAAGGGACCAAATCAGCCCCAGCATTTT
.,.,TRBV9,TRBJ2-2,CASSATGHTGELFF,TGTGCCAGCAGCGCCACAGGGCACACCGGGGAGCTGTTTTTT
once,.,TRBV4-1,TRBJ2-3,CASSQDPGGTDTQYF,TGCGCCAGCAGCCAAGATCCGGGGGGCACAGATACGCAGTATTTT
few,.,TRBV18,TRBJ1-2,CASSPGHGYTF,TGTGCCAGCTCACCAGGACATGGCTACACCTTC
few,.,TRBV5-1,TRBJ2-1,CASIDRMRNEQFF,TGCGCCAGCATAGACAGGATGCGCAATGAGCAGTTCTTC